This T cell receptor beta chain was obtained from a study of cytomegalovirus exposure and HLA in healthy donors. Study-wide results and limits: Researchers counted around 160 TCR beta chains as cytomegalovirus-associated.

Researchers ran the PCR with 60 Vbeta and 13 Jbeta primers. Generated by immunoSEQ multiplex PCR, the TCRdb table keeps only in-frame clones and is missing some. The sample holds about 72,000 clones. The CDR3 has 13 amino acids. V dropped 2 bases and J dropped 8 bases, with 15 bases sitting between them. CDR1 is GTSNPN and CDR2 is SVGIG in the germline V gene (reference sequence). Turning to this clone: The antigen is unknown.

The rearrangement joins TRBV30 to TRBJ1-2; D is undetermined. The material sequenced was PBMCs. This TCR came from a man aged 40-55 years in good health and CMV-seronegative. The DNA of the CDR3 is TGTGCCTGGAGTTCCATGGGCTATCGGGGCTACACCTTC. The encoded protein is CAWSSMGYRGYTF.